These T cell receptor beta chains were read from a single sample in a study of blood T cell repertoires in COVID-19. The method was immunoSEQ multiplex PCR; TCRdb's version includes in-frame clones alone and lacks a portion of them. The table lists 100,000 to 150,000 clones, approximately 90% of them singletons, with approximately 1% in the top ten. Sample: peripheral blood. These receptors came from a woman of 80 years or more with acute or convalescent COVID-19. CDR3s include the opening cysteine and the closing phenylalanine or tryptophan. Each record gives: D gene, clone size, V gene, J gene, CDR3 DNA, CDR3 protein. D genes are given only for firm matches. Expanded clones get a size class; other rows say once, few or many, or leave the size out.

d_gene: .
abundance: .
v_gene: TRBV19
j_gene: TRBJ2-3
CDR3nt: TGTGCCAGCTCAGGGGCGAGACTCACAGATACGCAGTATTTT
CDR3aa: CASSGARLTDTQYF

d_gene: TRBD2
abundance: .
v_gene: TRBV2
j_gene: TRBJ2-7
CDR3nt: TGTGCCAGCACCATGACTAGCGTCGGAAACGAGCAGTACTTC
CDR3aa: CASTMTSVGNEQYF

d_gene: TRBD1
abundance: .
v_gene: TRBV7-2
j_gene: TRBJ1-5
CDR3nt: TGTGCCAGCAGTCCGGACAGGGTCCAGGGGCCCCAGCATTTT
CDR3aa: CASSPDRVQGPQHF

d_gene: TRBD2
abundance: .
v_gene: TRBV7-6
j_gene: TRBJ2-7
CDR3nt: TGTGCCAGCAGCTTGAAACCCTCATCGGGGGGCTACGAGCAGTACTTC
CDR3aa: CASSLKPSSGGYEQYF

d_gene: TRBD1
abundance: .
v_gene: TRBV19
j_gene: TRBJ1-3
CDR3nt: TGTGCCAGTAGTACGGGACAGGCTGCCTCTGGAAACACCATATATTTT
CDR3aa: CASSTGQAASGNTIYF

d_gene: TRBD2
abundance: .
v_gene: TRBV9
j_gene: TRBJ2-3
CDR3nt: TGTGCCAGCAGCCCGAGAGCAGTAGCGGGGGGGGATACGCAGTATTTT
CDR3aa: CASSPRAVAGGDTQYF

d_gene: .
abundance: .
v_gene: TRBV10-3
j_gene: TRBJ1-5
CDR3nt: TGTGCCATCGGCGGGGGAAGGTATCAGCCCCAGCATTTT
CDR3aa: CAIGGGRYQPQHF

d_gene: .
abundance: .
v_gene: TRBV19
j_gene: TRBJ1-6
CDR3nt: TGTGCCAGTAGTATAGCAGGCACCCACTCCTATAATTCACCCCTCCACTTT
CDR3aa: CASSIAGTHSYNSPLHF

d_gene: TRBD1
abundance: .
v_gene: TRBV7-2
j_gene: TRBJ2-2
CDR3nt: TGTGCCAGCAGCTTATATACAGGGGGCGCTTATTCCGGGGAGCTGTTTTTT
CDR3aa: CASSLYTGGAYSGELFF

d_gene: .
abundance: few
v_gene: TRBV7-3
j_gene: TRBJ2-6
CDR3nt: TGTGCCAGCGGTCCGGGACAAGGTTCTGGGGCCAACGTCCTGACTTTC
CDR3aa: CASGPGQGSGANVLTF

d_gene: TRBD2
abundance: .
v_gene: TRBV5-4
j_gene: TRBJ2-7
CDR3nt: TGTGCCAGCAGCTTGGACACGGGGGGGCCGTTAGAGCAGTACTTC
CDR3aa: CASSLDTGGPLEQYF

d_gene: .
abundance: .
v_gene: TRBV5-1
j_gene: TRBJ2-1
CDR3nt: TGCGCCAGCAGCTACAGCCGGGGTCGATCCTACAATGAGCAGTTCTTC
CDR3aa: CASSYSRGRSYNEQFF

d_gene: TRBD1
abundance: few
v_gene: TRBV18
j_gene: TRBJ1-5
CDR3nt: TGTGCCAGCTCACCCACAGGGGGCGATCAGCCCCAGCATTTT
CDR3aa: CASSPTGGDQPQHF

d_gene: .
abundance: .
v_gene: TRBV28
j_gene: TRBJ1-4
CDR3nt: TGTGCCAGCAGGCTCAACGGGGTAAATGAAAAACTGTTTTTT
CDR3aa: CASRLNGVNEKLFF

d_gene: .
abundance: once
v_gene: TRBV12-3/TRBV12-4
j_gene: TRBJ2-7
CDR3nt: TGTGCCAGCAGTTTTGGCAAAAAATACGAGCAGTACTTC
CDR3aa: CASSFGKKYEQYF

d_gene: .
abundance: .
v_gene: TRBV19
j_gene: TRBJ1-5
CDR3nt: TGTGCCAGTAGTATCCCAGTTCGTCAGCCCCAGCATTTT
CDR3aa: CASSIPVRQPQHF

d_gene: .
abundance: .
v_gene: TRBV5-8
j_gene: TRBJ2-5
CDR3nt: TGTGCCAGCAGCCCTTGGGCGGGCACCCAAGAGACCCAGTACTTC
CDR3aa: CASSPWAGTQETQYF

d_gene: .
abundance: .
v_gene: TRBV6-6
j_gene: TRBJ1-4
CDR3nt: TGTGCCAGCAGTTACTCGGACAGTTCTGAAAAACTGTTTTTT
CDR3aa: CASSYSDSSEKLFF

d_gene: .
abundance: .
v_gene: TRBV5-4
j_gene: TRBJ2-1
CDR3nt: TGTGCCAGCAGCCTGGGGAGCTCGAGCTCCTACAATGAGCAGTTCTTC
CDR3aa: CASSLGSSSSYNEQFF

d_gene: .
abundance: .
v_gene: TRBV9
j_gene: TRBJ2-1
CDR3nt: TGTGCCAGCTCTATCGGGGATGAGCAGTTCTTC
CDR3aa: CASSIGDEQFF

d_gene: TRBD1
abundance: .
v_gene: TRBV11-2
j_gene: TRBJ1-2
CDR3nt: TGTGCCAGCAGTCCCGGGACAGGGTTTACCTATGGCTACACCTTC
CDR3aa: CASSPGTGFTYGYTF

d_gene: .
abundance: .
v_gene: TRBV4-2
j_gene: TRBJ1-4
CDR3nt: TGTGCCAGCAGCCAAGAATGGACAGAAGAAAAACTGTTTTTT
CDR3aa: CASSQEWTEEKLFF

d_gene: TRBD2
abundance: .
v_gene: TRBV28
j_gene: TRBJ2-1
CDR3nt: TGTGCCAGCAGTCCAGGGACTAGCGGGAGTCGCTACAATGAGCAGTTCTTC
CDR3aa: CASSPGTSGSRYNEQFF

d_gene: TRBD1
abundance: .
v_gene: TRBV11-2
j_gene: TRBJ1-3
CDR3nt: TGTGCCAGCAGCTCCGGGACAGACCCATTCTCTGGAAACACCATATATTTT
CDR3aa: CASSSGTDPFSGNTIYF

d_gene: TRBD2
abundance: .
v_gene: TRBV2
j_gene: TRBJ2-3
CDR3nt: TGTGCCAGCAGAAGACTAGCGGGAGTTCAAGATACGCAGTATTTT
CDR3aa: CASRRLAGVQDTQYF

d_gene: .
abundance: .
v_gene: TRBV7-2
j_gene: TRBJ2-7
CDR3nt: TGTGCCAGCAGCCCAAGTATACAGGAAGCCTACGAGCAGTACTTC
CDR3aa: CASSPSIQEAYEQYF

d_gene: .
abundance: .
v_gene: TRBV29-1
j_gene: TRBJ1-2
CDR3nt: TGCAGCGTTGAGCGGGATGACTATGGCTACACCTTC
CDR3aa: CSVERDDYGYTF

d_gene: TRBD1
abundance: .
v_gene: TRBV7-2
j_gene: TRBJ1-2
CDR3nt: TGTGCCAGCAGCGACAGGGGTCGGGTAAACTATGGCTACACCTTC
CDR3aa: CASSDRGRVNYGYTF

d_gene: .
abundance: .
v_gene: TRBV28
j_gene: TRBJ1-3
CDR3nt: TGTGCCAGCAGTACAGGCCACTCTGGAAACACCATATATTTT
CDR3aa: CASSTGHSGNTIYF